This is a list of T cell receptor beta chains from one sample in a study of blood T cell repertoires in COVID-19. Produced via immunoSEQ multiplex PCR; TCRdb's table is partial and in-frame only. Found here are 130,000 to 150,000 clones, 80% of them singletons; the top ten hold 13%. Material for sequencing was peripheral blood. The receptors derive from a man aged 55 to 70 with active or convalescent COVID-19. CDR3s include the opening cysteine and the closing phenylalanine or tryptophan. The D gene is left open where the match is weak. Clone sizes are given selectively: once, few, many, or a class where the clone is expanded.

j_call clone_size d_call cdr3_length v_call cdr3_aa cdr3_nt
TRBJ2-1 . TRBD2 17 TRBV30 CAWSVFGPGDYYNEQFF TGTGCCTGGAGTGTCTTCGGGCCCGGGGACTACTACAATGAGCAGTTCTTC
TRBJ1-6 . TRBD1 13 TRBV27 CASSQGGWSPLHF TGTGCCAGCAGTCAGGGGGGATGGTCACCCCTCCACTTT
TRBJ2-7 . . 16 TRBV5-1 CASSLASASASYEQYF TGCGCCAGCAGCTTGGCCAGTGCTAGCGCCTCCTACGAGCAGTACTTC
TRBJ2-1 . . 15 TRBV7-2 CASSRESLRYNEQFF TGTGCCAGCAGCCGGGAGAGCCTAAGGTACAATGAGCAGTTCTTC
TRBJ1-2 . . 14 TRBV5-1 CASKAATSRYGYTF TGCGCCAGCAAGGCGGCCACCTCACGGTATGGCTACACCTTC
TRBJ1-3 . . 13 TRBV13 CASSPQGANTIYF TGTGCCAGCAGCCCACAGGGAGCTAACACCATATATTTT
TRBJ2-6 . . 18 TRBV25-1 CASSEYLRGPSGANVLTF TGTGCCAGCAGTGAATATTTGCGGGGTCCCTCTGGGGCCAACGTCCTGACTTTC
TRBJ1-1 few . 12 TRBV6-6 CASQTGGTEAFF TGTGCCAGTCAAACGGGGGGCACTGAAGCTTTCTTT
TRBJ2-1 . TRBD1 16 TRBV5-6 CASSLLQGGSYNEQFF TGTGCCAGCAGCTTACTACAGGGGGGCTCCTACAATGAGCAGTTCTTC
TRBJ2-5 . . 18 TRBV24-1 CATSDLVVDLAVLETQYF TGTGCCACCAGTGATTTGGTTGTTGACCTGGCGGTTTTGGAGACCCAGTACTTC